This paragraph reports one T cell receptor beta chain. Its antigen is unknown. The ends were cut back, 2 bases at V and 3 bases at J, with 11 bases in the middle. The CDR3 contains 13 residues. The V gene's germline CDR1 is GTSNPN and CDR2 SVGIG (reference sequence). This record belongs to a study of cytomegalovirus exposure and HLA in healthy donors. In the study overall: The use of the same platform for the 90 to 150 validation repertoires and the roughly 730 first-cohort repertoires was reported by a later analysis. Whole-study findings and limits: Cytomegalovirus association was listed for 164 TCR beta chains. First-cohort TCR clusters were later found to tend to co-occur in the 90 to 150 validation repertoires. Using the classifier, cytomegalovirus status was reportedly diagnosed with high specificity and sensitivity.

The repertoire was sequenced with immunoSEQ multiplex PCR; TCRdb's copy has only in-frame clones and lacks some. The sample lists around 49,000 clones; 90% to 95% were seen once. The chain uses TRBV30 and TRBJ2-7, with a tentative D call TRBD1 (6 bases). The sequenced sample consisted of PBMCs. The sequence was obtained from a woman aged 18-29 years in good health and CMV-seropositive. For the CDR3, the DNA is TGTGCCTGGAGTAAAGGACAGTTCTACGAGCAGTACTTC. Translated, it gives CAWSKGQFYEQYF.